This section outlines one T cell receptor (beta chain) sequence together with its context. As yet, its antigen is unknown. CDR1 is WSHSY and CDR2 is SAAADI in the germline V gene. The CDR3 has 11 residues. Between the trimmed V and J ends, which lost 7 bases and 6 bases, there was a span of 9 bases. As to treatment: oral pan-JAK inhibitor, 5-10 mg twice daily. These data come from a study of CD8+ T cells in alopecia areata. Study-wide results and limits: Possibly because of HLA-related factors, TCR sharing was less clear across patients than in mice.

RNA, once extracted, was reverse transcribed into cDNA for use as the sequencing template. The method was immunoSEQ multiplex PCR; TCRdb's version includes in-frame clones alone and lacks a portion of them. The table records more than 150,000 clones, about half of them present only once. This specimen was CD8+ T cells sorted from blood, taken at approximately week 51, from a patient treated with tofacitinib. The chain links TRBV10-2 to TRBJ1-2, with D uncertain. The receptor was derived from a human donor with alopecia areata. In DNA form, the CDR3 reads TGCGCCAGCAATGGAGGGAATGGCTACACCTTC. This codes for CASNGGNGYTF.